The source of this T cell receptor (beta chain) is a study of radiotherapy plus CTLA-4 blockade in lung cancer. Study details: An objective response was seen in 15% to 20% of patients, and disease control in less than 35%.

Ipilimumab CTLA-4 blockade and focal radiation were given to patients with chemo-refractory metastatic non-small-cell lung cancer. Here immunoSEQ multiplex PCR was the method, and the copy in TCRdb shows in-frame clones only, minus some. The sample yields approximately 40,000 clones, about 70% seen once. The CDR3 is 18 residues long. Trimming at V came to 0 bases and at J to 4 bases, leaving 14 bases not matched to a gene. Looked up from germline, CDR1 is SGHRS and CDR2 is YFSETQ. The source material was peripheral blood, sampled from a patient treated with radiotherapy plus ipilimumab. The origin of this receptor is a human donor with non-small cell lung cancer who had stable disease on radiotherapy plus ipilimumab. The rearrangement links TRBV5-1 to TRBJ1-2, with 8 bases identical to TRBD1. The CDR3 nucleotides read TGCGCCAGCAGCTTGGAATTGCAGGGGGCCGCAGAACCCTATGGCTACACCTTC. This translates into CASSLELQGAAEPYGYTF. The whole variable domain, remainder taken from reference TRBV5-1 and TRBJ1-2, is KAGVTQTPRYLIKTRGQQVTLSCSPISGHRSVSWYQQTPGQGLQFLFEYFSETQRNKGNFPGRFSGRQFSNSRSEMNVSTLELGDSALYLCASSLELQGAAEPYGYTFGSGTRLTVV.